This T cell receptor (beta chain) is drawn from a study of monozygotic twins with inflammatory bowel disease. The study, taken as a whole, reports: With inverse Simpson as the measure, TCRbeta diversity was lower in IBD patients than in healthy co-twins.

Germline-derived CDR1 and CDR2 are DFQATT and SNEGSKA (reference sequence). This CDR3 spans 12 amino acids. For every TCR library, around 3,700 ng of total RNA was used. Incorporation of UMIs carrying a 6-nucleotide sample barcode was performed by template switching. Each CDR3 protein gets one entry in TCRdb, which reprocessed the 5' RACE reads and gives no DNA. The sample has fewer than 450,000 distinct CDR3 sequences, and its top ten clones hold just over 2.5%. Comments on this clonotype: As yet, its antigen is unknown.

Blood was collected, roughly 2.4 ml per donor. Sequenced sample: blood. The sequence came from a human donor with ulcerative colitis or Crohn's disease, or a healthy co-twin of an affected twin (not recorded which). The chain uses TRBV20-1 and TRBJ1-2; lacking DNA, the TRBD1 call made by TCRdb goes unchecked. Here the CDR3 reads CKGTETNYGYTF.